The 29 T cell receptor beta chains reported below all come from one sample, sequenced in a study of blood T cell repertoires in COVID-19. This table comes from immunoSEQ multiplex PCR, and its TCRdb copy is limited to in-frame clones, with some not included. The data show approximately 300,000 clones, 90% to 95% seen once. The sample comprised PBMCs or T cells enriched from blood (not recorded which). These receptors were collected from a woman in her twenties or thirties who had been exposed to COVID-19.

The V call is TRBV30, the J call TRBJ2-7; D might be TRBD2 (7 bases). Germline CDR1 is GTSNPN and CDR2 is SVGIG (reference sequence). V was clipped by 1 base and J by 2 bases, with 12 bases between them. The CDR3 spans 14 residues. CDR3 nucleotides: TGTGCCTGGAGTGGGGGGGGCAGAACCTACGAGCAGTACTTC. It codes for CAWSGGGRTYEQYF.

In DNA, the CDR3 is TGTGCCAGCAGTTTCTCTCTTCAGCCCCAGCATTTT. Translating gives CASSFSLQPQHF. This chain connects TRBV6-2 or TRBV6-3 to TRBJ1-5; D ambiguous. The CDR3 runs to 12 residues. V was shortened by 4 bases and J by 6 bases, with 7 bases between the two germline ends. Germline values: CDR1 MNHEY, CDR2 SVGEGT.

This clone appeared a single time. The V gene is TRBV2, the J gene TRBJ1-5, with D tentatively TRBD1 (6 bases). CDR3 length: 14 amino acids. Per germline, CDR1 SNHLY and CDR2 FYNNEI. Deletions cut 5 bases from V and 7 bases from J, with 15 bases between. The CDR3 spells CASSYNREGQPQHF. The CDR3 DNA is TGTGCCAGCAGTTATAACAGGGAAGGACAGCCCCAGCATTTT.

CDR3 protein: CASSLAKASGGVGTDTQYF. The CDR3 coding sequence is TGTGCCAGCAGCTTGGCCAAGGCTAGCGGGGGAGTAGGCACAGATACGCAGTATTTT. The V gene is TRBV5-4, the J gene TRBJ2-3, with TRBD2 matching over 10 bases. The CDR3 contains 19 residues. CDR1 and CDR2 from the germline V gene are SGHNT and YYREEE (reference sequence). The V and J ends lost 0 bases and 1 base, in that order; junction bases with no gene match: 11. Complete variable domain (other parts from reference TRBV5-4 and TRBJ2-3): ETGVTQSPTHLIKTRGQQVTLRCSSQSGHNTVSWYQQALGQGPQFIFQYYREEENGRGNFPPRFSGLQFPNYSSELNVNALELDDSALYLCASSLAKASGGVGTDTQYFGPGTRLTVL.

J is TRBJ2-7 and V is TRBV6-5; 8 nucleotides align to TRBD2. The CDR3 spans 16 residues. Losses at the gene ends were 2 bases for V and 4 bases for J; bases not matched to a gene: 10. CDR1 and CDR2 (germline): MNHEY, SVGAGI. The CDR3 is CASSYGQRGSLYEQYF. DNA of the CDR3: TGTGCCAGCAGTTACGGCCAGCGGGGGTCCCTTTACGAGCAGTACTTC.

V is TRBV2 and J is TRBJ2-5, with a weak D call TRBD1 (7 bases). Germline V CDR1 and CDR2: SNHLY, FYNNEI. V lost 6 bases, J lost 5 bases, and 19 bases lay in between. CDR3 length: 15 residues. CDR3: CASRALQGRWETQYF. The CDR3 bases are TGTGCCAGCAGGGCCTTACAGGGGAGGTGGGAGACCCAGTACTTC. The entire variable domain, with the rest obtained from reference TRBV2 and TRBJ2-5, is as follows: EPEVTQTPSHQVTQMGQEVILRCVPISNHLYFYWYRQILGQKVEFLVSFYNNEISEKSEIFDDQFSVERPDGSNFTLKIRSTKLEDSAMYFCASRALQGRWETQYFGPGTRLLVL.

J is TRBJ2-7 and V is TRBV11-3; TRBD1 matches at 10 bases. The CDR3 is made up of 14 amino acids. V trimming: 5 bases; J trimming: 2 bases; junction bases outside the gene matches: 3. Germline CDR1 and CDR2: SGHNT and YENEEA. CDR3 nucleotide sequence: TGTGCCAGCAGCCCGGGGACAGGGGCCTACGAGCAGTACTTC. It encodes CASSPGTGAYEQYF.

This clone qualifies as medium-sized (0.01 to 0.1%). This chain joins TRBV4-2 and TRBJ1-2; D may be TRBD1 (6 bases). Germline V gives CDR1 LGHNA, CDR2 YNFKEQ. This CDR3 has 20 residues. V lost 3 bases, J lost 3 bases, and 29 bases lay in between. Here the CDR3 reads CASSHPSGGADYALHYGYTF. As DNA, the CDR3 is TGTGCCAGCAGCCACCCAAGCGGGGGGGCGGACTACGCCCTACACTATGGCTACACCTTC.

The sample holds a few counts of this clone. The chain links TRBV9 to TRBJ1-1; no clear D gene. The CDR3 is 11 residues long. The V and J ends lost 5 bases and 6 bases respectively, with 8 bases between them. CDR1 and CDR2 (germline): SGDLS, YYNGEE. This CDR3 is CASRGRAEAFF. The CDR3 DNA reads as TGTGCCAGCAGGGGGAGAGCTGAAGCTTTCTTT.

The sample holds one count of this clone. The chain joins TRBV6-5 to TRBJ2-2, with TRBD2 matching over 7 bases. V dropped 10 bases and J dropped 6; count of bases not matched to a gene: 5. Per germline, CDR1 MNHEY and CDR2 SVGAGI. The CDR3 loop spans 12 amino acids. This CDR3 is CATRLAPGELFF. In nucleotides, the CDR3 is TGTGCCACCCGACTAGCCCCCGGGGAGCTGTTTTTT.

V gene TRBV14 combines with J gene TRBJ1-1; D perhaps matches TRBD1 (5 bases). V gave up 6 bases and J gave up 0 bases, with 17 bases separating them. There are 16 residues in the CDR3. Germline V gene data show CDR1 as SGHDN and CDR2 as FVKESK. The CDR3 loop reads CASSQMGGTMNTEAFF. As DNA, the CDR3 is TGTGCCAGCAGTCAGATGGGGGGAACAATGAACACTGAAGCTTTCTTT.

V and J are TRBV11-3 and TRBJ1-3; D not resolved. Trimming pared 3 bases from V and 4 bases from J, leaving 7 bases between. This CDR3 contains 13 residues. CDR1 and CDR2 from the germline V gene are SGHNT and YENEEA. CDR3 in amino acids: CASSFAGGNTIYF. Here the CDR3 DNA reads TGTGCCAGCAGCTTTGCAGGCGGAAACACCATATATTTT. The whole variable domain, remainder taken from reference TRBV11-3 and TRBJ1-3, is EAGVVQSPRYKIIEKKQPVAFWCNPISGHNTLYWYLQNLGQGPELLIRYENEEAVDDSQLPKDRFSAERLKGVDSTLKIQPAELGDSAVYLCASSFAGGNTIYFGEGSWLTVV.

The chain links TRBV4-3 to TRBJ1-2; 11 positions agree with TRBD1. After removal of 5 bases from V and 4 bases from J, the junction contained 3 bases not matched to a gene. This CDR3 comprises 14 residues. Germline assignment: CDR1 LGHNA and CDR2 YSLEER. CDR3 in DNA: TGCGCCAGCAGCTCGGGACAGGGGGGCTATGGCTACACCTTC. This translates into CASSSGQGGYGYTF.

This chain joins TRBV13 and TRBJ1-2; D is perhaps TRBD1 (5 bases). Germline CDR1 PRHDT, CDR2 FYEKMQ (reference sequence). Trimming removed 7 bases at V and 3 bases at J, with 18 bases between. The CDR3 loop spans 15 amino acids. In DNA form, the CDR3 reads TGTGCCAGCACCCAAGGTTCCGGGACTTACTATGGCTACACCTTC. Its translation is CASTQGSGTYYGYTF.

V gene TRBV5-1 combines with J gene TRBJ1-2, with TRBD1 identical over 7 bases. CDR3 length: 16 amino acids. Looked up from germline, CDR1 is SGHRS and CDR2 is YFSETQ. The trim removed 5 bases at V and 3 bases at J, leaving 13 bases unmatched. CDR3 loop: CASRPDRAAKHYGYTF. CDR3 nucleotide sequence: TGCGCCAGCAGACCCGACAGGGCCGCAAAACACTATGGCTACACCTTC.

The chain is built from TRBV27 and TRBJ2-3; 14 bases match TRBD2. V lost 3 bases to trimming and J lost 1 base; unmatched junction nucleotides: 3. Germline V lookup: CDR1 MNHEY, CDR2 SMNVEV (reference sequence). This CDR3 has 17 residues. The chain's CDR3 is CASSFLTSGGGTDTQYF. Written as DNA, the CDR3 is TGTGCCAGCAGTTTTTTGACTAGCGGGGGGGGCACAGATACGCAGTATTTT.

The chain employs TRBV14 and TRBJ2-2, with a possible D match to TRBD1 (5 bases). V gave up 4 bases and J gave up 1 base, with 10 bases separating them. CDR1 and CDR2 from the germline V gene are SGHDN and FVKESK. This CDR3 is built from 15 residues. The CDR3 loop reads CASSRPTGNTGELFF. The CDR3 DNA reads TGTGCCAGCAGCCGACCCACAGGGAACACCGGGGAGCTGTTTTTT.

The CDR3 region is CASSLAIRTGVNQPQHF. CDR3 in DNA: TGTGCCAGCAGCTTAGCGATCCGTACAGGGGTGAATCAGCCCCAGCATTTT. V usage is TRBV7-2 and J usage is TRBJ1-5; 7 positions match TRBD1. Per the germline V gene, CDR1 is SGHTA and CDR2 is FQGNSA. The CDR3 contains 17 residues. Trimming at V came to 0 bases and at J to 4 bases, leaving 9 bases not matched to a gene.

The chain links TRBV6-5 to TRBJ1-1; a weak D match, TRBD1 (6 bases). The germline V gene encodes CDR1 MNHEY and CDR2 SVGAGI. Trimming pared 6 bases from V and 7 bases from J, leaving 12 bases between. The CDR3 contains 12 residues. The CDR3 sequence is CASRFRGYEAFF. DNA of the CDR3: TGTGCCAGCAGATTCAGGGGTTATGAAGCTTTCTTT.

The CDR3 DNA reads as TGTGCCAGCAGCAACGCAGGGGGAAATGGCTACACCTTC. Translated: CASSNAGGNGYTF. The V gene is TRBV21-1, the J gene TRBJ1-2; TRBD1 is the table's D call and was not checked against the DNA. TRBV21-1 is tagged as a pseudogene. CDR3 length: 13 amino acids.

This rearrangement joins TRBV5-1 to TRBJ1-6; TRBD1 aligns across 10 bases. Per the germline V gene, CDR1 is SGHRS and CDR2 is YFSETQ. V lost 8 bases to trimming and J lost 5 bases; unmatched junction nucleotides: 7. This CDR3 has 15 residues. CDR3 sequence: CASRIGTGDNSPLHF. CDR3 DNA sequence: TGCGCCAGTCGAATAGGGACAGGGGATAATTCACCCCTCCACTTT. The complete variable domain, with remaining parts taken from reference TRBV5-1 and TRBJ1-6, reads KAGVTQTPRYLIKTRGQQVTLSCSPISGHRSVSWYQQTPGQGLQFLFEYFSETQRNKGNFPGRFSGRQFSNSRSEMNVSTLELGDSALYLCASRIGTGDNSPLHFGNGTRLTVT.

The rearrangement uses TRBV19 and TRBJ2-5; a possible D gene is TRBD1 (5 bases). V was clipped by 3 bases and J by 5 bases, with 19 bases between them. This CDR3 has 16 amino acids. Germline V CDR1 and CDR2: LNHDA, SQIVND (reference sequence). CDR3: CASSIIWTPLRETQYF. The CDR3 nucleotides are TGTGCCAGTAGTATCATCTGGACACCTCTGAGGGAGACCCAGTACTTC.

This rearrangement joins TRBV7-2 to TRBJ2-3; 9 bases fit TRBD1. The CDR3 is made up of 16 amino acids. The trim removed 2 bases at V and 1 base at J, leaving 4 bases unmatched. Looked up from germline, CDR1 is SGHTA and CDR2 is FQGNSA. CDR3 sequence reads: CASSLFRTGGTDTQYF. The CDR3 coding sequence is TGTGCCAGCAGCTTATTCCGGACAGGGGGCACAGATACGCAGTATTTT.

This chain uses TRBV6-5 with TRBJ2-5, with a weak D call TRBD2 (6 bases). CDR1 and CDR2 from the germline V gene are MNHEY and SVGAGI. CDR3 length: 13 amino acids. Trimming took off 6 bases at V and 2 bases at J, with 10 bases between the two ends. For the CDR3, the DNA is TGTGCCAGCAGCCGGGACTTACAAGAGACCCAGTACTTC. Translated, it gives CASSRDLQETQYF.

The count of this clone is one. The V call is TRBV5-4, the J call TRBJ2-7; TRBD2 aligns across 7 bases. The germline CDR1 and CDR2 sequences are SGHNT and YYREEE (reference sequence). The V gene end was trimmed by 7 bases and the J gene end by 4 bases; junction bases not matched to a gene: 17. This CDR3 has 16 residues. CDR3 sequence (DNA): TGTGCCAGCGGCATAGCGCCGGGGAGGGCTGGTTACGAGCAGTACTTC. Its protein product is CASGIAPGRAGYEQYF.

This rearrangement joins TRBV10-3 to TRBJ2-5, with D perhaps matching TRBD2 (5 bases). Germline CDR1 ENHRY, CDR2 SYGVKD. The V end lost 0 bases, the J end lost 1 base, and 6 bases lay between the germline ends. The CDR3 contains 14 residues. The CDR3 region is CAISESRGQETQYF. The CDR3 DNA reads as TGTGCCATCAGTGAGTCCCGGGGCCAAGAGACCCAGTACTTC.

J is TRBJ2-7 and V is TRBV4-3; D call uncertain. The CDR3 length is 17 residues. Germline V gene data show CDR1 as LGHNA and CDR2 as YSLEER. The V end was cut by 3 bases, the J end by 1 base, with 19 bases between. CDR3 bases: TGCGCCAGCAGCCAGAAACGTTCAGGAACTGTTTCCTACGAGCAGTACTTC. It codes for CASSQKRSGTVSYEQYF.

CDR3 in amino acids: CASSQVGVGYEQYF. CDR3 nucleotides: TGTGCCAGCAGCCAAGTCGGGGTTGGCTACGAGCAGTACTTC. This chain connects TRBV4-2 to TRBJ2-7, with D possibly TRBD2 on 5 matching bases. The CDR3 contains 14 residues. Germline V gene lookup returns CDR1 LGHNA and CDR2 YNFKEQ. Trimming pared 1 base from V and 3 bases from J, leaving 10 bases between.

The J gene is TRBJ2-3, the V gene TRBV7-9; 7 nucleotides match TRBD2. The CDR3 has 18 residues. V trimming: 2 bases; J trimming: 0 bases; junction bases outside the gene matches: 11. Germline V gene sequence: CDR1 SEHNR, CDR2 FQNEAQ (reference sequence). The CDR3, as DNA: TGTGCCAGCAGCTTAAGGTTGGCTAGCGGATATAGCACAGATACGCAGTATTTT. This gives the protein CASSLRLASGYSTDTQYF. Looking up the rest from reference TRBV7-9 and TRBJ2-3 gives the full variable domain: DTGVSQNPRHKITKRGQNVTFRCDPISEHNRLYWYRQTLGQGPEFLTYFQNEAQLEKSRLLSDRFSAERPKGSFSTLEIQRTEQGDSAMYLCASSLRLASGYSTDTQYFGPGTRLTVL.